This T cell receptor (beta chain) was documented in a study of a mutant IDH1 vaccine in newly diagnosed glioma. Study in general: Patients got their first vaccination 4-6 weeks after radiotherapy alone, or with temozolomide cycles.

Profiling relied on immunoSEQ multiplex PCR, and the TCRdb table lists in-frame clones only, not all of them. The sample has 40,000 to 45,000 clones; 65% to 90% are singletons. Findings and limits, study-wide: Pseudoprogression seemingly bore no relation to changes in top peripheral T cell clonotypes.

Turning to this clone: Its antigen is still unknown.

The time point is: week 47, end of study. It was 300 ug of mutant IDH1 20-mer peptide that made up each vaccine dose, given with topical imiquimod. The astrocytomas were IDH1-mutant, ATRX-negative, and WHO grade 3 or 4. With 3 bases clipped from V and 4 bases from J, the junction kept 7 bases outside the gene matches. The CDR3 spans 15 residues. Germline V CDR1 and CDR2: SGHTA, FQGNSA. Sample: PBMCs, taken from a glioma patient whose treatment included an IDH1 peptide vaccine. This clonotype was sampled from a man younger than 35 with glioma. Some clones in this sample may be carry-over from other donors' samples. V gene TRBV7-2 combines with J gene TRBJ2-7; 9 bases align to TRBD1. The CDR3 is CASSFAGTGTYEQYF. In DNA, the CDR3 is TGTGCCAGCAGCTTCGCCGGGACAGGGACATACGAGCAGTACTTC.